Presented here are 28 T cell receptor beta chains from one specimen sequenced in a study of siplizumab effects on memory and regulatory T cells. The table came from immunoSEQ multiplex PCR; TCRdb's copy has only in-frame clones and leaves some out. The sample carries roughly 50,000 clones, over 75% recorded once. The sequenced sample consisted of naive CD8+ T cells sorted from blood. These receptors came from a human donor in good health.

The chain couples TRBV4-2 to TRBJ2-1; D is uncertain. Germline V gene lookup returns CDR1 LGHNA and CDR2 YNFKEQ. The CDR3 runs 15 residues. Deletions cut 4 bases from V and 1 base from J, with 11 bases between. The CDR3 reads CASSPIVGSYNEQFF. The CDR3 DNA reads TGTGCCAGCAGCCCGATAGTTGGGTCCTACAATGAGCAGTTCTTC.

V and J are TRBV7-2 and TRBJ1-4; D is uncertain. V lost 4 bases, J lost 5 bases, and 2 bases lay in between. This CDR3 is 11 amino acids long. Per germline, CDR1 SGHTA and CDR2 FQGNSA. The CDR3 nucleotides read TGTGCCAGCAGCTGGAATGAAAAACTGTTTTTT. This encodes CASSWNEKLFF. The variable domain in full, completed from reference TRBV7-2 and TRBJ1-4, reads GAGVSQSPSNKVTEKGKDVELRCDPISGHTALYWYRQSLGQGLEFLIYFQGNSAPDKSGLPSDRFSAERTGGSVSTLTIQRTQQEDSAVYLCASSWNEKLFFGSGTQLSVL.

The rearrangement uses TRBV21-1 and TRBJ2-1; the tabulated D call, TRBD2, remains unverified against the DNA. TRBV21-1 represents a pseudogene. The CDR3 contains 16 residues. CDR3 DNA sequence: TGTGCCAGCAGCAAAGCCGAACTAGCGGAATACAATGAGCAGTTCTTC. This encodes CASSKAELAEYNEQFF.

The rearrangement links TRBV5-1 to TRBJ2-7; weak D call: TRBD1 (6 bases). The CDR3 covers 14 residues. CDR1 and CDR2 (germline): SGHRS, YFSETQ. V lost 0 bases to trimming and J lost 6 bases, with 13 bases between them. The CDR3 sequence: CASSLGPDSSEQYF. CDR3 nucleotides: TGCGCCAGCAGCTTGGGCCCGGACAGTTCCGAGCAGTACTTC.

The genes are TRBV6-5 and TRBJ1-2; maybe TRBD1 (6 bases). Germline CDR1 MNHEY, CDR2 SVGAGI. The CDR3 has 13 residues. The germline V and J ends were trimmed by 4 bases and 14 bases, with 20 bases remaining between them. The CDR3 here is CASSSPGGPEETF. Written as DNA, the CDR3 is TGTGCCAGCAGTTCCCCTGGGGGCCCCGAAGAGACCTTC.

The rearrangement joins TRBV11-2 to TRBJ2-3, with D maybe TRBD2 (5 bases). Germline CDR1 reads SGHAT; CDR2 reads FQNNGV. The V end was cut by 5 bases, the J end by 2 bases, with 17 bases between. The CDR3 runs 16 residues. The CDR3 DNA sequence: TGTGCCAGCAGCAAAATTGGCGGGCCTAACACAGATACGCAGTATTTT. Encoded protein: CASSKIGGPNTDTQYF.

This chain connects TRBV6-6 to TRBJ1-3; D may be TRBD1 (5 bases). The germline gives CDR1 MNHNY, CDR2 SVGAGI (reference sequence). Trimming removed 4 bases at V and 2 bases at J, with 6 bases between. CDR3 size: 13 residues. This CDR3 is CASSWDPGNTIYF. DNA of the CDR3: TGTGCCAGCAGTTGGGACCCTGGAAACACCATATATTTT.

In regard to this clone: The same CDR3 is also encoded by other DNA sequences in this sample. The V and J genes are TRBV19 and TRBJ2-2, with TRBD2 identical over 7 bases. V was pared by 1 base and J by 1 base, with 0 bases of the junction left unmatched. CDR1 is LNHDA and CDR2 is SQIVND in the germline V gene (reference sequence). The CDR3 totals 15 residues. CDR3 DNA sequence: TGTGCCAGTAGTATAGCGGGGGGGAACACCGGGGAGCTGTTTTTT. Its translation is CASSIAGGNTGELFF.

The chain recombines TRBV6-6 with TRBJ1-2; tentative D call: TRBD1 (5 bases). Per the germline V gene, CDR1 is MNHNY and CDR2 is SVGAGI (reference sequence). The CDR3 is made up of 16 amino acids. The germline V and J ends were trimmed by 0 bases and 2 bases, with 13 bases remaining between them. CDR3 sequence reads: CASSYSLGEINYGYTF. The CDR3 nucleotides read TGTGCCAGCAGTTACTCGTTGGGGGAGATAAACTATGGCTACACCTTC.

The chain couples TRBV27 to TRBJ2-7; 7 bases map to TRBD2. V gave up 2 bases and J gave up 2 bases; unmatched junction bases: 0. CDR1 and CDR2 from the germline V gene are MNHEY and SMNVEV (reference sequence). This CDR3 is 13 amino acids long. CDR3 loop: CASSLGLAYEQYF. DNA for the CDR3: TGTGCCAGCAGTTTAGGACTAGCCTACGAGCAGTACTTC.

The chain joins TRBV11-3 to TRBJ2-7; D gene ambiguous. CDR1 is SGHNT and CDR2 is YENEEA in the germline V gene. The V gene lost 1 base and the J gene lost 2 bases, with 6 bases spanning the gap. CDR3 length equals 13 residues. CDR3 DNA: TGTGCCAGCAGCTTAGCGGGCGCCTACGAGCAGTACTTC. As protein: CASSLAGAYEQYF.

This sequence joins TRBV5-1 and TRBJ2-2; TRBD1 aligns across 7 bases. In germline, CDR1 is SGHRS, CDR2 YFSETQ. This CDR3 has 16 residues. The junction had 11 bases not matched to a gene; V was cut back by 0 bases and J by 9 bases. DNA for the CDR3: TGCGCCAGCAGCTTGGAAGAGGGGGCGATCTTCCGGGAGCTGTTTTTT. Amino acid sequence: CASSLEEGAIFRELFF.

The chain has TRBV5-4 and TRBJ2-6; D is uncertain. Germline V CDR1 and CDR2: SGHNT, YYREEE (reference sequence). The CDR3 spans 14 residues. V was pared by 6 bases and J by 2 bases, with 9 bases between. CDR3 sequence reads: CASTDGPGANVLTF. The CDR3 coding sequence is TGTGCCAGCACCGACGGGCCTGGGGCCAACGTCCTGACTTTC.

The rearrangement links TRBV5-1 to TRBJ2-1; D might be TRBD2 (6 bases). This CDR3 spans 16 amino acids. CDR1 SGHRS and CDR2 YFSETQ come from the germline V gene. The V and J ends lost 0 bases and 4 bases respectively, with 14 bases between them. For the CDR3, the DNA is TGCGCCAGCAGCTTGGGCCTAGCGTTTCAGTACAATGAGCAGTTCTTC. Translated: CASSLGLAFQYNEQFF.

The CDR3 region has the DNA TGCGCCAGCAGCCAAGTCTCTGTCCCTGAAGCTTTCTTT. Its protein product is CASSQVSVPEAFF. The chain uses TRBV4-1 and TRBJ1-1; D is ambiguous. CDR1 is MGHRA and CDR2 is YSYEKL in the germline V gene. V was cut by 1 base and J by 6 bases, with 9 bases left in between. The CDR3 has 13 amino acids.

The rearrangement uses TRBV19 and TRBJ2-2, with 7 nucleotides matching TRBD2. CDR1 LNHDA and CDR2 SQIVND come from the germline V gene (reference sequence). V was pared by 3 bases and J by 1 base, with 8 bases of the junction left unmatched. The CDR3 is made up of 17 amino acids. The CDR3 reads CASSIGGDYGNTGELFF. DNA of the CDR3: TGTGCCAGTAGTATTGGTGGGGACTACGGGAACACCGGGGAGCTGTTTTTT.

The chain has TRBV27 and TRBJ2-7; perhaps TRBD2 as D (5 bases). Germline assignment: CDR1 MNHEY and CDR2 SMNVEV (reference sequence). This CDR3 comprises 16 residues. Trimming cost V 5 bases and J 0 bases, with 17 bases left between them. The CDR3 nucleotides read TGTGCCAGCAGTGAAGATCGGATTAGCGTCTCCTACGAGCAGTACTTC. Its protein product is CASSEDRISVSYEQYF.

The CDR3: CASSPLNTEAFF. CDR3 nucleotides: TGTGCCAGCAGCCCTCTTAACACTGAAGCTTTCTTT. The V gene is TRBV5-5, the J gene TRBJ1-1; D gene uncertain. Per germline, CDR1 SGHKS and CDR2 YYEKEE (reference sequence). The V and J ends lost 4 bases and 2 bases respectively, with 6 bases between them. This CDR3 has 12 amino acids.

This clone was counted a single time. The chain combines TRBV14 with TRBJ1-2; 10 bases agree with TRBD1. Losses at the gene ends were 0 bases for V and 8 bases for J; bases not matched to a gene: 9. The CDR3 is 16 residues long. The germline V gene has CDR1 SGHDN and CDR2 FVKESK. The chain's CDR3 is CASSQEIRQGAKGYTF. CDR3 in DNA: TGTGCCAGCAGCCAAGAAATCCGACAGGGGGCTAAAGGCTACACCTTC.

The rearrangement links TRBV6-4 to TRBJ2-2; D ambiguous. V lost 0 bases and J 4 bases, leaving 3 bases between the germline ends. The CDR3 has 13 residues. Germline V gives CDR1 MRHNA, CDR2 SNTAGT. This CDR3 is CASSDSSTGELFF. The CDR3 DNA is TGTGCCAGCAGTGACTCTAGCACCGGGGAGCTGTTTTTT.

A few counts support this clone. The chain is built from TRBV4-1 and TRBJ2-5; D gene uncertain. Germline CDR1 MGHRA, CDR2 YSYEKL. The CDR3 runs 15 residues. The V end was cut by 0 bases, the J end by 0 bases, with 8 bases between. The CDR3, as DNA: TGCGCCAGCAGCCAAGAGGGCCGGTACCAAGAGACCCAGTACTTC. This gives the protein CASSQEGRYQETQYF.

The chain links TRBV6-5 to TRBJ2-1; tentatively, D is TRBD1 (6 bases). Germline V gene sequence: CDR1 MNHEY, CDR2 SVGAGI. This CDR3 is 16 amino acids long. V gave up 2 bases and J gave up 6 bases, with 17 bases separating them. The CDR3 region is CASSYTQVGAVNEQFF. The CDR3 bases are TGTGCCAGCAGTTACACCCAGGTGGGGGCGGTCAATGAGCAGTTCTTC.

The CDR3 sequence is CASSLGAGVYEQYF. The CDR3 DNA follows: TGTGCCAGCAGTTTGGGAGCCGGTGTCTACGAGCAGTACTTC. J is TRBJ2-7 and V is TRBV27, with a weak D call TRBD2 (5 bases). This CDR3 region has 14 residues. Germline V lookup: CDR1 MNHEY, CDR2 SMNVEV (reference sequence). V was shortened by 3 bases and J by 3 bases, with 12 bases between the two germline ends.

As for this clone: It is likely a read error, because the conserved phenylalanine at the end of the CDR3 is missing. The limits of the CDR3 on the DNA are not certain, so only TCRdb's listed CDR3 is given. The CDR3 loop is CASSPPGWGGLI. This sequence joins TRBV21-1 and TRBJ2-7; the table names TRBD1, a call not compared with the DNA. TRBV21-1 is marked as a pseudogene. The CDR3 sequence runs 12 residues, both termini included.

The V call is TRBV4-1, the J call TRBJ2-7; D ambiguous. Germline-derived CDR1 and CDR2 are MGHRA and YSYEKL. The CDR3 runs 13 residues. The V gene lost 0 bases and the J gene lost 1 base, with 4 bases spanning the gap. The CDR3 sequence: CASSQDESYEQYF. The CDR3 nucleotides are TGCGCCAGCAGCCAAGACGAGTCCTACGAGCAGTACTTC.

The CDR3 DNA is TGCGCCAGCAGCTCCCGGGAGAGCTCCTACAATGAGCAGTTCTTC. Its protein is CASSSRESSYNEQFF. The V gene is TRBV4-1, the J gene TRBJ2-1; D might be TRBD2 (6 bases). Germline lookup yields CDR1 MGHRA and CDR2 YSYEKL. CDR3 length equals 15 residues. Trimming took off 5 bases at V and 0 bases at J, with 11 bases between the two ends.

J is TRBJ1-4 and V is TRBV27; maybe TRBD1 (6 bases). The CDR3 has 15 residues. Germline-derived CDR1 and CDR2 are MNHEY and SMNVEV (reference sequence). The ends were cut back, 5 bases at V and 8 bases at J, with 18 bases in the middle. The CDR3 reads CASSPWDFRGEKLFF. Written as DNA, the CDR3 is TGTGCCAGCAGTCCATGGGACTTCAGGGGCGAAAAACTGTTTTTT.

The rearrangement links TRBV4-1 to TRBJ1-2; 9 nucleotides match TRBD1. J was trimmed by 1 base and V by 2 bases; bases with no gene match: 2. From germline, CDR1 is MGHRA and CDR2 YSYEKL. This CDR3 contains 15 residues. For the CDR3, the DNA is TGCGCCAGCAGCCAAAAGGGACAGGGTAACTATGGCTACACCTTC. It translates to CASSQKGQGNYGYTF.